One and the same sample provided the 17 T cell receptor beta chains below, sequenced in a study of lung T cells in sarcoidosis with Löfgren's syndrome. MiXCR, applied by TCRdb to the reads, yields one record per CDR3 protein. The sample carries roughly 63,000 distinct CDR3 sequences, roughly 20% recorded once. The material sequenced was CD4+ T cells from PBMCs. These receptor sequences come from a human donor with sarcoidosis (Löfgren's syndrome or another form), or a control subject (not recorded which).

This clonotype was counted a few times. J is TRBJ2-3 and V is TRBV5-1; 9 bases fit TRBD2. The CDR3 consists of 15 residues. Germline CDR1 reads SGHRS; CDR2 reads YFSETQ. Trimming cost V 4 bases and J 3 bases; bases outside gene matches: 6. CDR3 bases: TGCGCCAGCAGCCCCCTCAGCGGGGGGACAGATACGCAGTATTTT. Translation: CASSPLSGGTDTQYF.

This clonotype was recorded at least ten times. The rearrangement links TRBV6-6 to TRBJ1-6; unclear D gene. V shed 2 bases and J shed 6 bases, with 8 bases lying between them. The CDR3 is 14 amino acids. Germline CDR1 reads MNHNY; CDR2 reads SVGAGI (reference sequence). The CDR3 sequence: CASSYRQANSPLHF. CDR3 sequence (DNA): TGTGCCAGCAGTTACCGCCAGGCTAATTCACCCCTCCACTTT.

This clonotype has just a few counts. The chain recombines TRBV14 with TRBJ2-1, with 7 bases identical to TRBD1. The junction had 5 bases not matched to a gene; V was cut back by 9 bases and J by 3 bases. The CDR3 covers 13 residues. Germline V gene data show CDR1 as SGHDN and CDR2 as FVKESK. The CDR3 loop is CASRGPDYNEQFF. CDR3 DNA sequence: TGTGCCAGTAGGGGGCCGGACTACAATGAGCAGTTCTTC. The full variable domain, with the rest looked up from reference TRBV14 and TRBJ2-1, is EAGVTQFPSHSVIEKGQTVTLRCDPISGHDNLYWYRRVMGKEIKFLLHFVKESKQDESGMPNNRFLAERTGGTYSTLKVQPAELEDSGVYFCASRGPDYNEQFFGPGTRLTVL.

The sample holds a few counts of this clonotype. The gene calls are TRBV10-3 and TRBJ1-6; 9 nucleotides line up with TRBD1. V was pared by 6 bases and J by 1 base, with 7 bases of the junction left unmatched. The germline V gene has CDR1 ENHRY and CDR2 SYGVKD. The CDR3 consists of 17 residues. CDR3 in amino acids: CAIRRTGESSYNSPLHF. The CDR3 DNA follows: TGTGCCATCAGGAGGACAGGGGAGTCATCCTATAATTCACCCCTCCACTTT.

This clonotype was found many times. The gene calls are TRBV6-1 and TRBJ1-3; a possible D gene is TRBD1 (6 bases). Germline values: CDR1 MNHNS, CDR2 SASEGT. The CDR3 runs 15 residues. V shed 5 bases and J shed 0 bases, with 11 bases lying between them. The CDR3 is CASSQGQFSGNTIYF. The CDR3 DNA reads TGTGCCAGCAGTCAAGGACAGTTCTCTGGAAACACCATATATTTT.

This clonotype was recorded many times. The chain joins TRBV2 to TRBJ1-5, with D maybe TRBD1 (5 bases). The CDR3 is 15 residues long. The V gene's germline CDR1 is SNHLY and CDR2 FYNNEI. Deletions cut 3 bases from V and 4 bases from J, with 13 bases between. In DNA, the CDR3 is TGTGCCAGCAGTGAGCCGGGGGGAGGGAATCAGCCCCAGCATTTT. This encodes CASSEPGGGNQPQHF. The variable domain in full, completed from reference TRBV2 and TRBJ1-5, reads EPEVTQTPSHQVTQMGQEVILRCVPISNHLYFYWYRQILGQKVEFLVSFYNNEISEKSEIFDDQFSVERPDGSNFTLKIRSTKLEDSAMYFCASSEPGGGNQPQHFGDGTRLSIL.

Points on this clonotype: A junction end diverges from the germline sequence, so it may reflect a read error. V and J are TRBV29-1 and TRBJ2-3; D gene ambiguous. Germline V CDR1 and CDR2: SQVTM, ANQGSEA. This CDR3 contains 14 residues. The CDR3 reads CGVPRLGTTDTQYF. The CDR3 DNA follows: TGCGGCGTTCCCCGCTTGGGAACCACAGATACGCAGTATTTT.

This clonotype was detected many times. The rearrangement uses TRBV6-1 and TRBJ1-1; TRBD1 matches at 8 bases. V lost 6 bases to trimming and J lost 6 bases; unmatched junction nucleotides: 9. CDR3 length: 14 residues. CDR1 is MNHNS, CDR2 SASEGT, per germline. This CDR3 is CASSVGQVISEAFF. DNA for the CDR3: TGTGCCAGCAGCGTGGGACAGGTTATCTCTGAAGCTTTCTTT.

This clonotype was counted at least ten times. J is TRBJ2-3 and V is TRBV19; D is undetermined. The CDR3 loop spans 14 amino acids. CDR1 and CDR2 from the germline V gene are LNHDA and SQIVND (reference sequence). Trimming removed 3 bases from V and 3 bases from J, with 10 bases in between. CDR3 coding DNA: TGTGCCAGTAGTATCGGGCCGGCAACAGATACGCAGTATTTT. This codes for CASSIGPATDTQYF.

This clonotype occurred a few times. The chain is built from TRBV19 and TRBJ2-3; possibly TRBD2 for D (6 bases). Germline CDR1 LNHDA, CDR2 SQIVND (reference sequence). CDR3 length: 13 amino acids. Trimming took 4 bases from V and 4 from J, leaving 9 bases between them. The CDR3 nucleotides are TGTGCCAGTAGTAAGGGACTTCCAGATACGCAGTATTTT. Its translation is CASSKGLPDTQYF.

This chain uses TRBV18 with TRBJ2-5; 9 bases map to TRBD1. V lost 2 bases to trimming and J lost 5 bases; unmatched junction nucleotides: 0. Germline CDR1 reads KGHSH; CDR2 reads LQKENI. The CDR3 is 13 amino acids. CDR3 nucleotide sequence: TGTGCCAGCTCACCAGACAGGGGGGAGACCCAGTACTTC. Translated: CASSPDRGETQYF.

CDR3 amino acids: CASSQEHRQGGYGYTF. CDR3 coding DNA: TGTGCCAGCAGCCAAGAGCACCGACAGGGAGGCTATGGCTACACCTTC. The chain is built from TRBV14 and TRBJ1-2; TRBD1 matches at 7 bases. Per the germline V gene, CDR1 is SGHDN and CDR2 is FVKESK. This CDR3 has 16 amino acids. The V and J ends lost 0 bases and 4 bases, in that order; junction bases with no gene match: 8.

The rearrangement links TRBV9 to TRBJ2-5; D may be TRBD1 or TRBD2 (6 bases each). Germline V CDR1 and CDR2: SGDLS, YYNGEE. V gave up 1 base and J gave up 5 bases, with 15 bases separating them. This CDR3 spans 15 amino acids. CDR3: CASSVRPGAAETQYF. Written as DNA, the CDR3 is TGTGCCAGCAGCGTACGTCCGGGGGCCGCGGAGACCCAGTACTTC.

This clonotype was observed at least ten times. The junction shows a germline mismatch at one end, possibly a read error. The chain is built from TRBV27 and TRBJ2-3, with 8 bases lining up with TRBD1. CDR3 size: 15 residues. Germline V gives CDR1 MNHEY, CDR2 SMNVEV (reference sequence). CDR3 protein: CASSSGQGRRAGLGF. The CDR3 nucleotides are TGTGCCAGCAGCTCCGGACAGGGACGAAGGGCGGGACTTGGTTTT.

In its sample, this clonotype is medium-sized. The rearrangement uses TRBV6-1 and TRBJ1-1, with 8 positions matching TRBD1. The CDR3 extends over 14 amino acids. Germline CDR1 is MNHNS and CDR2 is SASEGT. Trimming cost V 7 bases and J 5 bases; bases outside gene matches: 9. The CDR3 sequence is CASTPTGVGTEAFF. The CDR3, as DNA: TGTGCCAGCACCCCGACAGGGGTCGGAACTGAAGCTTTCTTT.

This clonotype occurred a few times. The V gene is TRBV11-2, the J gene TRBJ1-2; D perhaps matches TRBD1 (6 bases). The CDR3 spans 14 residues. In germline, CDR1 is SGHAT, CDR2 FQNNGV. The V gene lost 3 bases and the J gene lost 4 bases, with 12 bases spanning the gap. The CDR3 region has the DNA TGTGCCAGCAGCTTTGGCAGAGGGGGCTATGGCTACACCTTC. It yields the protein CASSFGRGGYGYTF. The whole variable domain, remainder taken from reference TRBV11-2 and TRBJ1-2, is EAGVAQSPRYKIIEKRQSVAFWCNPISGHATLYWYQQILGQGPKLLIQFQNNGVVDDSQLPKDRFSAERLKGVDSTLKIQPAKLEDSAVYLCASSFGRGGYGYTFGSGTRLTVV.

About this clonotype itself: A much larger clonotype is one base distant, so this may be a read error. The chain recombines TRBV25-1 with TRBJ2-7; D uncertain. Per the germline V gene, CDR1 is MGHDK and CDR2 is SYGVNS. This CDR3 has 14 amino acids. CDR3 in amino acids: CAGSGYSSFHEQYF. The CDR3 DNA reads as TGTGCCGGCAGTGGGTACAGTAGTTTCCACGAGCAGTACTTC.